This T cell receptor beta chain is drawn from a study of shared clonotypes between healthy human individuals. The study, taken as a whole, reports: Sequencing of the sorted subsets was shown by rarefaction to be incomplete despite large depth. Sampling covered blood only; tissue repertoires likely differ.

At a deep level, the assay was run. TCRdb's table, derived via immunoSEQ multiplex PCR, lists solely in-frame clones and lacks some. The sample gives a few million clones, roughly 92% of which show up once; roughly 0.14% is in the top ten. On this clone itself: Its antigen is unknown.

The sequenced sample was naive CD4+ T cells sorted from blood. Subset defined: CD45RA+ positively selected. The clonotype was recovered from a man aged 18 to 29 in good health.

In DNA form, the CDR3 reads TGTGCCAGCAGCGACGGGACAGGGGGTCAGCCCCAGCATTTT. Its translation: CASSDGTGGQPQHF. The V gene is TRBV9, the J gene TRBJ1-5, with 11 nucleotides matching TRBD1. Germline CDR1 reads SGDLS; CDR2 reads YYNGEE. The CDR3 is 14 residues long. V shed 3 bases and J 6 bases; nucleotides not matched to a gene: 2.